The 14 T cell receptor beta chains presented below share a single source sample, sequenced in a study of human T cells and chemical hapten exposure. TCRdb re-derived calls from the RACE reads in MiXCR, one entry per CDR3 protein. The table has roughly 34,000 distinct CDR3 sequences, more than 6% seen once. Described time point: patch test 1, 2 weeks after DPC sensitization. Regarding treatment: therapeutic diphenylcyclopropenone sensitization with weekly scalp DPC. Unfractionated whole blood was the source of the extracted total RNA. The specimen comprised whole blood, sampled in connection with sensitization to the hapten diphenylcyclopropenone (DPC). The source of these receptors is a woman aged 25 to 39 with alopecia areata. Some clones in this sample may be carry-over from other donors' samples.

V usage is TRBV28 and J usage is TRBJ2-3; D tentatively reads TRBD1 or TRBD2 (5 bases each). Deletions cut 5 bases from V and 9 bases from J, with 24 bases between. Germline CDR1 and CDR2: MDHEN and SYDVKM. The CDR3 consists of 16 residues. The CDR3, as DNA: TGTGCCAGCAGTCCCTCCGAGGACCGCATGTGGGACACGCAGTATTTT. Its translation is CASSPSEDRMWDTQYF.

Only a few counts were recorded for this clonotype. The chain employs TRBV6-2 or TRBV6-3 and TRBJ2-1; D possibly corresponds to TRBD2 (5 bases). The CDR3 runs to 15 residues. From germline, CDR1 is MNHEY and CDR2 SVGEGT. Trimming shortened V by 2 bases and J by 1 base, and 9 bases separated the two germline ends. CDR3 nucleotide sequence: TGTGCCAGCAGTTACGGGCGGGCTTCCTACAATGAGCAGTTCTTC. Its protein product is CASSYGRASYNEQFF.

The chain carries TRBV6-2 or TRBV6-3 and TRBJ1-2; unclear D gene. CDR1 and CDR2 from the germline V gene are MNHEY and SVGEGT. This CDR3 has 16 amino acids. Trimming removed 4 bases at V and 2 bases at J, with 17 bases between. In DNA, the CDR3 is TGTGCCAGCAGTTCCGCCGGGCGCACCACCAACTATGGCTACACCTTC. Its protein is CASSSAGRTTNYGYTF.

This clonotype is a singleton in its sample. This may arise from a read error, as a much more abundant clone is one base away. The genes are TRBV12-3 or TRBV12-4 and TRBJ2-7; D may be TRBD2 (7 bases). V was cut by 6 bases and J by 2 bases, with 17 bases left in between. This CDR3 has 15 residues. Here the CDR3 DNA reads TGTGCCAGCAGACTTAGGGGGGGGGGACCCTACGAGCAGTACTTC. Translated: CASRLRGGGPYEQYF.

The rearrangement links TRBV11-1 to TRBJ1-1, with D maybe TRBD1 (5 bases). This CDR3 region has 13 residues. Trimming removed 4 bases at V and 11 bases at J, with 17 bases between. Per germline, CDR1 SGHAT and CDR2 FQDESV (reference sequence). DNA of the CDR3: TGTGCCAGCAGCTCCAACGCGGGGCTTCAGGCTTTCTTT. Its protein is CASSSNAGLQAFF.

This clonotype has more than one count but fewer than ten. CDR3 DNA sequence: TGTGCCTGGAGTCCGTCGTTAGGGGAAAAACTGTTTTTT. This translates into CAWSPSLGEKLFF. V gene TRBV30 combines with J gene TRBJ1-4; no reliable D call. This CDR3 contains 13 residues. Trimming took off 2 bases at V and 8 bases at J, with 12 bases between the two ends. Germline-derived CDR1 and CDR2 are GTSNPN and SVGIG (reference sequence).

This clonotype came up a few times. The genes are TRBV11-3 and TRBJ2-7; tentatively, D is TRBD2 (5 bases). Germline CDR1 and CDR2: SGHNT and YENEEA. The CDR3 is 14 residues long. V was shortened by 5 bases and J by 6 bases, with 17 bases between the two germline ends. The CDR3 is CASSPAGNWGEQYF. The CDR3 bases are TGTGCCAGCAGCCCCGCCGGGAACTGGGGCGAGCAGTACTTC.

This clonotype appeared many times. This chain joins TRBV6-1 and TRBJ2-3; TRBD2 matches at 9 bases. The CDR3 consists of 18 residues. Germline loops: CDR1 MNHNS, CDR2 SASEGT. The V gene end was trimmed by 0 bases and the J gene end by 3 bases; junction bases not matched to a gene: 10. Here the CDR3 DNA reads TGTGCCAGCAGTGAAGCACCCTATGTAGCGGGGGCAACAGATACGCAGTATTTT. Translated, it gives CASSEAPYVAGATDTQYF.

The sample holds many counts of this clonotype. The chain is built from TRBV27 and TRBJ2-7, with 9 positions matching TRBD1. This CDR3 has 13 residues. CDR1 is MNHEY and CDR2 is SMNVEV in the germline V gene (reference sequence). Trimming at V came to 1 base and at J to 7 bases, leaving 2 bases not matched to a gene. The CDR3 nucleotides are TGTGCCAGCAGTTTATTCGGACAGGGGGAGCAGTACTTC. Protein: CASSLFGQGEQYF.

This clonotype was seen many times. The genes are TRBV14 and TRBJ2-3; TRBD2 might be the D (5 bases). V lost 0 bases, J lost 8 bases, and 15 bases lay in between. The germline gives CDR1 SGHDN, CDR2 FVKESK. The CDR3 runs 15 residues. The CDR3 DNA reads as TGTGCCAGCAGCCAAGATTCCCAGCGTGCGGGTACGCAGTATTTT. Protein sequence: CASSQDSQRAGTQYF.

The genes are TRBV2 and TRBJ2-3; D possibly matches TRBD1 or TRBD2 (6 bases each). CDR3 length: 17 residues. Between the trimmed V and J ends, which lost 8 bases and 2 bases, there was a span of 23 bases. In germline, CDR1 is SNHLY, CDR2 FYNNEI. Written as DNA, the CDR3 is TGTGCCAGCCTCAGTGGGGGGACAAACATGTACACAGATACGCAGTATTTT. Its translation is CASLSGGTNMYTDTQYF.

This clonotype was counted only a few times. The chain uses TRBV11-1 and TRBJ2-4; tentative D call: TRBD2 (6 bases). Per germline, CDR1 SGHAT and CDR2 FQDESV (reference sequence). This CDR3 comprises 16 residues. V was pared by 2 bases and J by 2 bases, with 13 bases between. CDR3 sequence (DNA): TGTGCCAGCAGCTTATCTGGCGGGGCTCCCAAAAACATTCAGTACTTC. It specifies CASSLSGGAPKNIQYF.

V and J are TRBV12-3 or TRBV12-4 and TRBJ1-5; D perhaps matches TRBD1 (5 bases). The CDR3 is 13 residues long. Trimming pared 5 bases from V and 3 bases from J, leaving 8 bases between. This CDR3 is CASSQGYNQPQHF. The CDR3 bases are TGTGCCAGCAGTCAGGGTTACAATCAGCCCCAGCATTTT.

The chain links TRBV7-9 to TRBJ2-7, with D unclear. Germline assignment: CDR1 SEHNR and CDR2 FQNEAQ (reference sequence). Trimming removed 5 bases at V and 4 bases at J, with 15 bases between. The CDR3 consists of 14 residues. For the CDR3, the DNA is TGTGCCAGCAGCCAAGGGCAGTTGGATTACGAGCAGTACTTC. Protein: CASSQGQLDYEQYF.